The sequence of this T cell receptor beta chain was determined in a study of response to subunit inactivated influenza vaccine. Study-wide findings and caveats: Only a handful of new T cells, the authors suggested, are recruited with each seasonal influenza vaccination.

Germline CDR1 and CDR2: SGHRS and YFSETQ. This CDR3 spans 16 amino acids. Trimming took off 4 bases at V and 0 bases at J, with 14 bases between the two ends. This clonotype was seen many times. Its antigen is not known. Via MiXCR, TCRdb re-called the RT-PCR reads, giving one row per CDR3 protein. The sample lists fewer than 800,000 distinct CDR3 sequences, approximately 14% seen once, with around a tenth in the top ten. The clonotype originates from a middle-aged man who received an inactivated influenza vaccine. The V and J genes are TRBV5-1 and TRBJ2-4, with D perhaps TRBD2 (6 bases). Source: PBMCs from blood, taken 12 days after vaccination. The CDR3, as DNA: TGCGCCAGCAGCACCGGGACTTTTACAGCCAAAAACATTCAGTACTTC. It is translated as CASSTGTFTAKNIQYF.